Shown below are 27 T cell receptor beta chains from a single sample sequenced in a study of response to subunit inactivated influenza vaccine (dated by TCRdb to 2017 to 2018). Library construction relied on RT-PCR. Sequencing relied on an Illumina HiSeq 2500. TCRdb trimmed public reads at Q25 via fastp, called clones via MiXCR and kept in-frame beta chains. Every entry covers one CDR3 protein and lists the most common genes and DNA from its rows. This sample lists 560,000 or so distinct CDR3 sequences; 7.6% were detected once. Approximately 13% of the sample goes to the ten largest clones. Sequences were derived from PBMCs from blood, sampled roughly 24 months after vaccination. The source is a man aged 45 to 75 who received an inactivated influenza vaccine. Donor details come from another sample of the same person, matched by shared clones.

This clonotype was seen only a few times. V and J are TRBV29-1 and TRBJ2-7; D is possibly TRBD1 or TRBD2 (5 bases each). V was clipped by 7 bases and J by 6 bases, with 19 bases between them. CDR3 length: 13 residues. CDR1 is SQVTM and CDR2 is ANQGSEA in the germline V gene. CDR3 loop: CSACRDLTTEQYF. The CDR3 nucleotides are TGCAGCGCCTGCCGGGACCTTACCACCGAGCAGTACTTC.

This clonotype was recorded a few times. The chain uses TRBV11-3 and TRBJ2-1, with D maybe TRBD2 (6 bases). V lost 5 bases and J lost 4, with 12 bases in between. The CDR3 length is 14 residues. Germline loops: CDR1 SGHNT, CDR2 YENEEA. This CDR3 is CASSIWRGYNEQFF. The CDR3 DNA sequence: TGTGCCAGCAGCATATGGCGGGGATACAATGAGCAGTTCTTC.

This clonotype appeared a few times. The chain employs TRBV6-2 or TRBV6-3 and TRBJ2-7; D may be TRBD1 (6 bases). V lost 2 bases and J 4 bases, leaving 9 bases between the germline ends. From germline, CDR1 is MNHEY and CDR2 SVGEGT. The CDR3 covers 13 residues. The CDR3: CASSYATGYEQYF. CDR3 in DNA: TGTGCCAGCAGTTACGCCACAGGGTACGAGCAGTACTTC.

The genes are TRBV9 and TRBJ2-7; D gene ambiguous. The V gene's germline CDR1 is SGDLS and CDR2 YYNGEE. Deletions cut 3 bases from V and 3 bases from J, with 10 bases between. This CDR3 has 13 residues. CDR3 sequence: CASSALLGYEQYF. The CDR3 nucleotides read TGTGCCAGCAGCGCGTTGCTAGGCTACGAGCAGTACTTC.

This clonotype was counted between two and nine times. V and J are TRBV15 and TRBJ2-7, with unresolved D. Germline V gene lookup returns CDR1 LNHNV and CDR2 YYDKDF (reference sequence). This CDR3 comprises 13 residues. V was cut by 5 bases and J by 3 bases, with 11 bases left in between. CDR3 sequence: CATSLRLGYEQYF. The CDR3 region has the DNA TGTGCCACCAGCCTTCGTTTGGGCTACGAGCAGTACTTC.

In this sample, this clonotype turned up a few times. The chain combines TRBV7-2 with TRBJ1-1; D is uncertain. V dropped 6 bases and J dropped 1 base, with 15 bases sitting between them. This CDR3 comprises 15 residues. Germline CDR1 and CDR2: SGHTA and FQGNSA. CDR3 sequence reads: CASRVGGSRNTEAFF. CDR3 nucleotide sequence: TGTGCCAGCAGGGTGGGTGGGTCTAGGAACACTGAAGCTTTCTTT.

This sequence joins TRBV20-1 and TRBJ1-5, with D possibly matching TRBD1 (5 bases). Looked up from germline, CDR1 is DFQATT and CDR2 is SNEGSKA (reference sequence). This CDR3 has 13 residues. Trimming cost V 6 bases and J 6 bases, with 15 bases left between them. In DNA, the CDR3 is TGCAGTGCAGGCAGGTCAGGGAGTCAGCCCCAGCATTTT. The encoded protein is CSAGRSGSQPQHF.

This clonotype was recorded a few times. The chain combines TRBV19 with TRBJ2-1, with D possibly being TRBD2 (6 bases). CDR1 LNHDA and CDR2 SQIVND come from the germline V gene (reference sequence). CDR3 size: 16 residues. V shed 2 bases and J shed 4 bases, with 15 bases lying between them. This chain's CDR3 is CASSISLLALYNEQFF. CDR3 in DNA: TGTGCCAGTAGTATAAGTTTACTAGCTTTATACAATGAGCAGTTCTTC.

This clonotype was counted between two and nine times. The V and J genes are TRBV5-5 and TRBJ2-7, with no clear D. With 0 bases removed from V and 6 bases from J, the gap between germline ends came to 13 bases. Germline lookup yields CDR1 SGHKS and CDR2 YYEKEE (reference sequence). The CDR3 is made up of 14 amino acids. CDR3 DNA: TGTGCCAGCAGCTTGGGGCGAGGTGGTACCGAGCAGTACTTC. This sequence encodes CASSLGRGGTEQYF.

This clonotype was counted a few times. The V gene is TRBV4-3, the J gene TRBJ2-2; D tentatively fits TRBD1 or TRBD2 (5 bases each). The length of the CDR3 is 17 residues. In germline, CDR1 is LGHNA, CDR2 YSLEER. V was pared by 4 bases and J by 4 bases, with 19 bases between. The CDR3 nucleotides read TGCGCCAGCAGCCCCGGGACGGCGGGCCTATCCACCGGGGAGCTGTTTTTT. Its protein is CASSPGTAGLSTGELFF.

This clonotype was seen ten or more times. J is TRBJ2-2 and V is TRBV24-1; D unclear. V gave up 10 bases and J gave up 2 bases, with 10 bases separating them. CDR1 and CDR2 from the germline V gene are KGHDR and SFDVKD. The CDR3 sequence is 13 residues long. The chain's CDR3 is CATSTANTGELFF. Here the CDR3 DNA reads TGTGCCACTTCTACAGCAAACACCGGGGAGCTGTTTTTT.

This clonotype was counted only a few times. The chain links TRBV7-9 to TRBJ2-7, with D perhaps assigned TRBD1 or TRBD2 (5 bases each). The germline CDR1 and CDR2 sequences are SEHNR and FQNEAQ (reference sequence). The CDR3 has 13 amino acids. V was pared by 4 bases and J by 1 base, with 8 bases between. The CDR3 bases are TGTGCCAGCAGCTACGGGGCTTCCTACGAGCAGTACTTC. It encodes CASSYGASYEQYF.

This rearrangement joins TRBV20-1 to TRBJ2-2; 7 bases fit TRBD1. V gave up 4 bases and J gave up 4 bases; unmatched junction bases: 15. Germline V gene sequence: CDR1 DFQATT, CDR2 SNEGSKA (reference sequence). CDR3 size: 17 residues. The CDR3 sequence is CSAKFDRVSLGTGELFF. CDR3 in DNA: TGCAGTGCTAAGTTCGACAGGGTCTCGCTGGGCACCGGGGAGCTGTTTTTT.

This rearrangement joins TRBV5-1 to TRBJ2-3; D is ambiguous. CDR3 length equals 13 residues. Germline values: CDR1 SGHRS, CDR2 YFSETQ. The V end was cut by 6 bases, the J end by 0 bases, with 8 bases between. The CDR3 DNA reads TGCGCCAGCAAGGAACTTAGCACAGATACGCAGTATTTT. Amino acid sequence: CASKELSTDTQYF. Full variable domain (rest looked up from reference TRBV5-1 and TRBJ2-3): KAGVTQTPRYLIKTRGQQVTLSCSPISGHRSVSWYQQTPGQGLQFLFEYFSETQRNKGNFPGRFSGRQFSNSRSEMNVSTLELGDSALYLCASKELSTDTQYFGPGTRLTVL.

This clonotype has more than one count but fewer than ten. The chain has TRBV6-5 and TRBJ2-1; 8 bases agree with TRBD2. J lost 6 bases, V lost 2 bases, and 3 bases had no gene match. The CDR3 is made up of 14 amino acids. The V gene's germline CDR1 is MNHEY and CDR2 SVGAGI. The CDR3 DNA follows: TGTGCCAGCAGTTACCCGGGGGGGGCCAATGAGCAGTTCTTC. Translated, it gives CASSYPGGANEQFF.

This clonotype has at least ten counts. The genes are TRBV5-1 and TRBJ2-7; D is ambiguous. Germline CDR1 and CDR2: SGHRS and YFSETQ. V lost 5 bases to trimming and J lost 2 bases, with 14 bases between them. There are 14 residues in the CDR3. DNA of the CDR3: TGCGCCAGCAGTTCCGGTACACGTCCCTACGAGCAGTACTTC. It translates to CASSSGTRPYEQYF.

DNA of the CDR3: TGCATCCCCGAGGGCCTAGCGGGAGCGGTCTCCTACGAGCAGTACTTC. This sequence encodes CIPEGLAGAVSYEQYF. The V gene is TRBV20-1, the J gene TRBJ2-7, with TRBD2 identical over 10 bases. Looked up from germline, CDR1 is DFQATT and CDR2 is SNEGSKA (reference sequence). The CDR3 spans 16 residues.

This clonotype was counted many times. The chain has TRBV6-1 and TRBJ2-1; 7 bases are shared with TRBD2. J was trimmed by 13 bases and V by 4 bases; bases with no gene match: 10. Germline V gives CDR1 MNHNS, CDR2 SASEGT. This CDR3 is built from 13 residues. The CDR3 sequence: CASSASLSGPQFF. CDR3 DNA sequence: TGTGCCAGCAGTGCCTCCCTTAGCGGGCCTCAGTTCTTC.

This clonotype was seen a handful of times. The rearrangement links TRBV11-2 to TRBJ2-1, with D perhaps TRBD2 (6 bases). Per the germline V gene, CDR1 is SGHAT and CDR2 is FQNNGV. The CDR3 extends over 19 amino acids. Trimming took 5 bases from V and 0 from J, leaving 23 bases between them. Here the CDR3 DNA reads TGTGCCAGCAGCCCATCCCCGATCATTAGCGGAAGCTCCTACAATGAGCAGTTCTTC. Its translation: CASSPSPIISGSSYNEQFF.

This rearrangement joins TRBV5-1 to TRBJ2-3; 10 nucleotides agree with TRBD1. Losses at the gene ends were 4 bases for V and 3 bases for J; bases not matched to a gene: 11. In germline, CDR1 is SGHRS, CDR2 YFSETQ. The CDR3 loop spans 17 amino acids. The CDR3 DNA sequence: TGCGCCAGCAGCCCCTGGCCCGACAGGGGGCGGACAGATACGCAGTATTTT. Protein product: CASSPWPDRGRTDTQYF.

This clonotype appeared a few times. The chain is built from TRBV29-1 and TRBJ2-7; D remains ambiguous. V was trimmed by 1 base and J by 2 bases, leaving 9 bases between them. This CDR3 is 13 amino acids long. The germline gives CDR1 SQVTM, CDR2 ANQGSEA. The CDR3 coding sequence is TGCAGCGTTGAAGGTCCTAGTACCTACGAGCAGTACTTC. Translation: CSVEGPSTYEQYF.

The chain joins TRBV9 to TRBJ2-3, with D perhaps TRBD1 or TRBD2 (5 bases each). The CDR3 spans 15 residues. V was trimmed by 0 bases and J by 0 bases, leaving 8 bases between them. Germline CDR1 and CDR2: SGDLS and YYNGEE. As DNA, the CDR3 is TGTGCCAGCAGCGTAGCGGGGCCTAGCACAGATACGCAGTATTTT. It yields the protein CASSVAGPSTDTQYF. Full variable domain (missing parts from reference TRBV9 and TRBJ2-3): DSGVTQTPKHLITATGQRVTLRCSPRSGDLSVYWYQQSLDQGLQFLIQYYNGEERAKGNILERFSAQQFPDLHSELNLSSLELGDSALYFCASSVAGPSTDTQYFGPGTRLTVL.

There are many counts of this clonotype. J is TRBJ1-4 and V is TRBV20-1; D gene unclear. The CDR3 covers 12 residues. The germline CDR1 and CDR2 sequences are DFQATT and SNEGSKA (reference sequence). V lost 6 bases to trimming and J lost 1 base, with 6 bases between them. The CDR3: CSAPITNEKLFF. CDR3 in DNA: TGCAGTGCCCCCATAACTAATGAAAAACTGTTTTTT.

In its sample, this clonotype was seen many times. This rearrangement joins TRBV7-2 to TRBJ2-5; maybe TRBD1 (6 bases). V lost 5 bases and J lost 5, with 18 bases in between. This CDR3 region has 15 residues. Germline-derived CDR1 and CDR2 are SGHTA and FQGNSA. DNA for the CDR3: TGTGCCAGCAGCCTTACAGGGTGGACGCTGGAGACCCAGTACTTC. It specifies CASSLTGWTLETQYF.

The gene calls are TRBV6-2 or TRBV6-3 and TRBJ1-1; D uncertain. The V end was cut by 2 bases, the J end by 0 bases, with 16 bases between. Germline V gives CDR1 MNHEY, CDR2 SVGEGT. The CDR3 is made up of 17 amino acids. CDR3 sequence reads: CASSYPIVGGLNTEAFF. The CDR3 DNA follows: TGTGCCAGCAGTTACCCCATCGTTGGAGGCTTGAACACTGAAGCTTTCTTT.

This clonotype came up a few times. This chain uses TRBV12-3 or TRBV12-4 with TRBJ1-5; the D gene is possibly TRBD1 (5 bases). This CDR3 region has 15 residues. V was trimmed by 6 bases and J by 0 bases, leaving 12 bases between them. Here the CDR3 reads CASSSTADSNQPQHF. The CDR3 DNA reads TGTGCCAGCAGCTCGACAGCTGATAGCAATCAGCCCCAGCATTTT.

The table lists this clonotype with many counts. The genes are TRBV12-3 or TRBV12-4 and TRBJ2-4; D perhaps matches TRBD2 (5 bases). The V end lost 6 bases, the J end lost 0 bases, and 15 bases lay between the germline ends. The CDR3 extends over 16 amino acids. The CDR3 DNA reads TGTGCCAGCAGAATCGGACTGAACATAGCCAAAAACATTCAGTACTTC. Its translation is CASRIGLNIAKNIQYF.